This record looks at one TCR beta chain sequence and its context. Its antigen is not identified. A much more abundant neighbour one base away suggests this may be a read error. The data were obtained in a study of glioma-infiltrating T cells. Study-wide findings and caveats: Gliomas, especially low-grade, showed above-expected tissue-blood divergence; non-neoplastic patients showed below. Tissue and blood shared very few CDR3 sequences.

Germline lookup yields CDR1 LGHDT and CDR2 YNNKEL (reference sequence). This CDR3 is built from 15 residues. The iRepertoire nested amplicon-rescue multiplex PCR amplified TCR alpha and beta CDR3s from RNA. Via MiXCR, TCRdb re-called the multiplex PCR reads, giving one row per CDR3 protein. The sample lists about 99,000 distinct CDR3 sequences, approximately 28% seen once, with 44% in the top ten. The clonotype was recovered from a human donor with low-grade glioma or glioblastoma, undergoing nonglioma brain surgery, or in good health (not recorded which). The genes are TRBV3-1 and TRBJ2-3, with 8 bases lining up with TRBD2. Sequencing was carried out using glioma tissue, nonneoplastic brain tissue, or PBMCs (not recorded which). CDR3 protein: CASSQGGGLTDTKYF. Written as DNA, the CDR3 is TGTGCCAGCAGCCAGGGCGGGGGGCTAACAGATACGAAGTATTTT.